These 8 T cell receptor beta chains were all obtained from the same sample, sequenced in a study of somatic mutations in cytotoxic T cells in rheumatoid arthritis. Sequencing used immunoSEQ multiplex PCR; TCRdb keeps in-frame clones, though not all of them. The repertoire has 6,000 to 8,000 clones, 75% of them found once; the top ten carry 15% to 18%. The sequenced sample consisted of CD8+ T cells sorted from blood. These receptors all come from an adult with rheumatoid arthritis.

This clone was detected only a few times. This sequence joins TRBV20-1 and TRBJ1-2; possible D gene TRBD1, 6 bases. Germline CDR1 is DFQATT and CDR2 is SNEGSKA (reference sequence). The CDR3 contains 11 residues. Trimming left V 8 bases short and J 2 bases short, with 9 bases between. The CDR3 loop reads CSRTVNYGYTF. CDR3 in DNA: TGCAGTCGGACAGTGAACTATGGCTACACCTTC.

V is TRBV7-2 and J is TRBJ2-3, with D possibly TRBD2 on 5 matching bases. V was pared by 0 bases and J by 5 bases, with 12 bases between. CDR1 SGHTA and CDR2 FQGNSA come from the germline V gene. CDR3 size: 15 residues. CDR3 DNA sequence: TGTGCCAGCAGCTTAGCCCTAGGGAGAGGAGATACGCAGTATTTT. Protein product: CASSLALGRGDTQYF.

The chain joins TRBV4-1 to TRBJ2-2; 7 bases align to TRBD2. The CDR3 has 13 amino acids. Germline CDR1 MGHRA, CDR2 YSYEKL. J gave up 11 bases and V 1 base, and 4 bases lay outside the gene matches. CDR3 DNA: TGCGCCAGCAGCCAAGGGGGGGAGGGAGAGCTGTTTTTT. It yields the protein CASSQGGEGELFF.

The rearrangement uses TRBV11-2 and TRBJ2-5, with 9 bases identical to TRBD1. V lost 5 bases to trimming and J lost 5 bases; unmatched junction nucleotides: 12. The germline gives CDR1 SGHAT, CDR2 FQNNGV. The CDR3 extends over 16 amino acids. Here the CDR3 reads CASSLIQGAIAETQYF. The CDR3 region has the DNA TGTGCCAGCAGCCTAATACAGGGGGCGATTGCGGAGACCCAGTACTTC.

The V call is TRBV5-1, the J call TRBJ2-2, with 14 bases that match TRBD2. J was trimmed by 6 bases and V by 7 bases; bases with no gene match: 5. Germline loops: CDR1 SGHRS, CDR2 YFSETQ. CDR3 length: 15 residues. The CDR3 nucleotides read TGCGCCAGCCGGGGGACTAGCGGGGGTCCCGGGGAGCTGTTTTTT. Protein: CASRGTSGGPGELFF.

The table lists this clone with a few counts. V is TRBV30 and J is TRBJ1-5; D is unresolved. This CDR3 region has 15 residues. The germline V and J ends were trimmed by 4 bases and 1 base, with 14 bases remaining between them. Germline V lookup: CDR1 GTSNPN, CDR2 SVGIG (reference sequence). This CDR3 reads CAWTPAVLSNQPQHF. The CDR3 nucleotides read TGTGCCTGGACCCCAGCGGTACTGAGCAATCAGCCCCAGCATTTT.

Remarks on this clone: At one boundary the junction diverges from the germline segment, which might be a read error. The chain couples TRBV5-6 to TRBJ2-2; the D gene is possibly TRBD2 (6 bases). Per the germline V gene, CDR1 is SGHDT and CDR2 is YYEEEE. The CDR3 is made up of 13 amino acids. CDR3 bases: TGTGCCAGCAGCTTATTCCCGCGGGGCGAGGGGTTTTTC. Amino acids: CASSLFPRGEGFF. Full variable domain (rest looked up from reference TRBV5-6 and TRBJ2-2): DAGVTQSPTHLIKTRGQQVTLRCSPKSGHDTVSWYQQALGQGPQFIFQYYEEEERQRGNFPDRFSGHQFPNYSSELNVNALLLGDSALYLCASSLFPRGEGFFGEGSRLTVL.

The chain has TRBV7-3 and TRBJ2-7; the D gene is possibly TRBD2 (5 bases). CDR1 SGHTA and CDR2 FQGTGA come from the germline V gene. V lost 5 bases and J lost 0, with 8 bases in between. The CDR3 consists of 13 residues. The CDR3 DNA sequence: TGTGCCAGCAGCCCCGGGGTCTCCTACGAGCAGTACTTC. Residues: CASSPGVSYEQYF.